The following is a T cell receptor (beta chain) sequence with its context. The germline V gene has CDR1 MNHNY and CDR2 SVGAGI (reference sequence). V lost 4 bases and J lost 3; bases outside the gene matches: 5. The CDR3 is made up of 16 amino acids. This specimen belongs to a study of shared clonotypes between healthy human individuals. Measured with immunoSEQ multiplex PCR; TCRdb has only the in-frame clones, and not every one. The sample includes roughly 2 million clones, 95% of them seen just once. This clonotype was sampled from a man between 18 and 29 years old in good health. Sequencing input: naive CD4+ T cells sorted from blood. Subset defined: CD45RA+ positively selected. The rearrangement links TRBV6-6 to TRBJ2-3; 12 bases match TRBD2. CDR3 amino acids: CASSSSGRVGTDTQYF. CDR3 nucleotide sequence: TGTGCCAGCAGTTCTAGCGGGAGGGTGGGTACAGATACGCAGTATTTT.